These 29 T cell receptor beta chains were all obtained from the same sample, sequenced in a study of Graves' ophthalmopathy and Graves' hyperthyroidism. TCR beta CDR3 regions were amplified from RNA transcripts. First-round RT-PCR with HTBI primers preceded a second-round multiplex PCR. TCRdb re-called the multiplex PCR reads with MiXCR, one entry per CDR3 protein. The sample lists about 1.2 million distinct CDR3 sequences; 35% to 40% were seen once. Sequenced sample: peripheral blood or thyroid tissue (not recorded which). The receptors shown here come from an adult man with Graves' hyperthyroidism.

V gene TRBV5-6 combines with J gene TRBJ2-7; no definite D call. V was cut by 2 bases and J by 3 bases, with 12 bases left in between. The germline CDR1 and CDR2 sequences are SGHDT and YYEEEE. The CDR3 consists of 14 residues. CDR3 region: CASSFLGLGYEQYF. As DNA, the CDR3 is TGTGCCAGCAGCTTTTTGGGTCTGGGCTACGAGCAGTACTTC.

This clonotype was detected only a few times. V usage is TRBV6-2 or TRBV6-3 and J usage is TRBJ1-2; D gene unclear. This CDR3 is built from 12 residues. The V and J ends lost 7 bases and 5 bases respectively, with 11 bases between them. Germline CDR1 MNHEY, CDR2 SVGEGT. CDR3 in DNA: TGTGCCAGCAATGGGAATACTTATGGCTACACCTTC. Translated: CASNGNTYGYTF.

There are many counts of this clonotype. The chain combines TRBV19 with TRBJ1-6; tentatively, D is TRBD1 (5 bases). Trimming left V 7 bases short and J 12 bases short, with 10 bases between. CDR1 LNHDA and CDR2 SQIVND come from the germline V gene (reference sequence). This CDR3 region has 11 residues. The CDR3 is CASKSGGPLHF. As DNA, the CDR3 is TGTGCCAGTAAGAGTGGGGGACCCCTCCACTTT.

The rearrangement links TRBV25-1 to TRBJ2-2; D unclear. The V end lost 8 bases, the J end lost 1 base, and 11 bases lay between the germline ends. Germline V CDR1 and CDR2: MGHDK, SYGVNS. CDR3 length equals 14 residues. Here the CDR3 reads CASVDVQNTGELFF. The CDR3 DNA reads as TGTGCCAGCGTTGATGTCCAGAACACCGGGGAGCTGTTTTTT.

This clonotype was picked up many times. The rearrangement links TRBV4-1 to TRBJ1-4, with D uncertain. V shed 1 base and J shed 8 bases, with 11 bases lying between them. Germline V gene lookup returns CDR1 MGHRA and CDR2 YSYEKL. The CDR3 sequence is 14 residues long. CDR3 nucleotides: TGCGCCAGCAGCCAAGTAGGGCAGTTAGAAAAACTGTTTTTT. As protein: CASSQVGQLEKLFF.

This clonotype was counted ten times or more. V gene TRBV29-1 combines with J gene TRBJ1-2; unclear D gene. This CDR3 contains 11 residues. CDR1 is SQVTM and CDR2 is ANQGSEA in the germline V gene. Trimming shortened V by 5 bases and J by 8 bases, and 12 bases separated the two germline ends. The CDR3 is CSVPRDRGYTF. DNA of the CDR3: TGCAGCGTTCCTAGGGATAGAGGCTACACCTTC.

The J gene is TRBJ2-6, the V gene TRBV10-3; D remains unclear. The CDR3 is 15 residues long. Germline V gives CDR1 ENHRY, CDR2 SYGVKD. Trimming removed 0 bases from V and 2 bases from J, with 5 bases in between. CDR3 amino acids: CAISESVAGANVLTF. CDR3 DNA: TGTGCCATCAGTGAGTCGGTGGCTGGGGCCAACGTCCTGACTTTC.

The chain employs TRBV25-1 and TRBJ1-1; D is unresolved. Trimming removed 1 base at V and 0 bases at J, with 12 bases between. This CDR3 has 16 amino acids. Germline-derived CDR1 and CDR2 are MGHDK and SYGVNS. The CDR3 bases are TGTGCCAGCAGTGAATTTGCAGGTCTTATGAACACTGAAGCTTTCTTT. Protein product: CASSEFAGLMNTEAFF. The full variable domain, completed using reference TRBV25-1 and TRBJ1-1, is EADIYQTPRYLVIGTGKKITLECSQTMGHDKMYWYQQDPGMELHLIHYSYGVNSTEKGDLSSESTVSRIRTEHFPLTLESARPSHTSQYLCASSEFAGLMNTEAFFGQGTRLTVV.

The chain recombines TRBV9 with TRBJ2-5, with unresolved D. Germline V gene lookup returns CDR1 SGDLS and CDR2 YYNGEE. This CDR3 is built from 15 residues. Trimming removed 7 bases from V and 3 bases from J, with 19 bases in between. CDR3 sequence reads: CASRPPLGREETQYF. The CDR3 bases are TGTGCCAGCCGACCTCCCTTGGGTAGGGAAGAGACCCAGTACTTC.

This clonotype was found once. A much larger clone differs from this one at a single base, so this may be a read error. The chain carries TRBV9 and TRBJ2-7; TRBD1 aligns across 8 bases. The J call may be wrong; the DNA end is better matched by TRBJ2-1. The CDR3 loop spans 14 amino acids. Germline V lookup: CDR1 SGDLS, CDR2 YYNGEE. The CDR3 DNA sequence: TGTGCCAGTAGCCCGGACAGGGCTGTCTACGAGCAGTTCTTC. Encoded protein: CASSPDRAVYEQFF.

Ten or more counts support this clonotype. This chain links TRBV10-3 with TRBJ2-2, with 8 bases that match TRBD1. V lost 7 bases to trimming and J lost 1 base; unmatched junction nucleotides: 5. CDR1 and CDR2 from the germline V gene are ENHRY and SYGVKD. This CDR3 has 15 amino acids. CDR3 in amino acids: CAIKGGQENTGELFF. In DNA form, the CDR3 reads TGTGCCATCAAGGGGGGACAGGAGAACACCGGGGAGCTGTTTTTT.

The chain uses TRBV6-5 and TRBJ1-5; D is unresolved. CDR1 MNHEY and CDR2 SVGAGI come from the germline V gene. The ends were cut back, 3 bases at V and 4 bases at J, with 13 bases in the middle. The CDR3 contains 15 residues. CDR3 nucleotides: TGTGCCAGCAGTTATGGGGTCAGCGTTAATCAGCCCCAGCATTTT. Its protein is CASSYGVSVNQPQHF.

The CDR3 DNA reads as TGCAGCGTTGAGCATACAGGTCAATACAATGAGCAGTTCTTC. Protein sequence: CSVEHTGQYNEQFF. This chain joins TRBV29-1 and TRBJ2-7; the D gene is possibly TRBD1 (5 bases). The DNA matches TRBJ2-1 better at its end, which makes the J call doubtful. The germline V gene has CDR1 SQVTM and CDR2 ANQGSEA. The CDR3 runs 14 residues.

J is TRBJ1-2 and V is TRBV7-2; D gene ambiguous. The germline V gene has CDR1 SGHTA and CDR2 FQGNSA. The CDR3 is made up of 15 amino acids. The V gene lost 5 bases and the J gene lost 2 bases, with 15 bases spanning the gap. CDR3 nucleotides: TGTGCCAGCAGCCAACGGACTACGGTGAACTATGGCTACACCTTC. Translated: CASSQRTTVNYGYTF.

V usage is TRBV12-3 or TRBV12-4 and J usage is TRBJ1-6; weak D call: TRBD1 (5 bases). The CDR3 loop spans 15 amino acids. Trimming left V 4 bases short and J 5 bases short, with 12 bases between. The CDR3 nucleotides are TGTGCCAGCAGTTCCCGGGACTACCATAATTCACCCCTCCACTTT. Residues: CASSSRDYHNSPLHF.

This clonotype has at least ten counts. This chain uses TRBV20-1 with TRBJ2-7, with 7 bases that match TRBD2. This CDR3 spans 14 amino acids. The V gene end was trimmed by 1 base and the J gene end by 2 bases; junction bases not matched to a gene: 5. Germline CDR1 reads DFQATT; CDR2 reads SNEGSKA (reference sequence). CDR3 nucleotide sequence: TGCAGTGCTAGAGCTGCCGGGACTACCTACGAGCAGTACTTC. Encoded protein: CSARAAGTTYEQYF.

The chain is built from TRBV20-1 and TRBJ1-6, with 7 nucleotides matching TRBD1. The germline V gene has CDR1 DFQATT and CDR2 SNEGSKA (reference sequence). This CDR3 contains 12 residues. DNA for the CDR3: TGCAGCTCTGGGACAGTTAATTCACCCCTCCACTTT. Translated, it gives CSSGTVNSPLHF.

In its sample, this clonotype was seen once. The germline gene is not matched at one end of the junction; a read error may be the cause. The chain recombines TRBV15 with TRBJ2-5; possibly TRBD2 for D (5 bases). The CDR3 length is 16 residues. The germline V gene encodes CDR1 LNHNV and CDR2 YYDKDF (reference sequence). The CDR3 DNA reads TGTGCCACCGGCAGAGATCTGAGGGCTAGCAATCAGCCCCAGTACTTC. Its translation: CATGRDLRASNQPQYF.

This sequence joins TRBV5-1 and TRBJ1-2; D is uncertain. Trimming took 6 bases from V and 1 from J, leaving 10 bases between them. The CDR3 length is 13 residues. CDR1 is SGHRS, CDR2 YFSETQ, per germline. This CDR3 reads CASTTNGNYGYTF. The CDR3 coding sequence is TGCGCCAGCACGACGAACGGTAACTATGGCTACACCTTC.

The gene calls are TRBV11-2 and TRBJ1-5; D unclear. This CDR3 spans 13 amino acids. Germline CDR1 SGHAT, CDR2 FQNNGV. V gave up 7 bases and J gave up 5 bases, with 12 bases separating them. DNA for the CDR3: TGTGCCAGCATCGAGGGAAGGTATCAGCCCCAGCATTTT. Protein sequence: CASIEGRYQPQHF.

Details on this clonotype: At one end, the junction sequence differs from germline, possibly due to a read error. V usage is TRBV18 and J usage is TRBJ1-1; TRBD1 matches 7 bases. Germline values: CDR1 KGHSH, CDR2 LQKENI. This CDR3 region has 15 residues. CDR3 nucleotides: TGTTCCAGCTCACCTGGGACAGCAAAGAACACTGAAGCTTTCTTT. Translating it yields CSSSPGTAKNTEAFF. Complete variable domain (other parts from reference TRBV18 and TRBJ1-1): NAGVMQNPRHLVRRRGQEARLRCSPMKGHSHVYWYRQLPEEGLKFMVYLQKENIIDESGMPKERFSAEFPKEGPSILRIQQVVRGDSAAYFCSSSPGTAKNTEAFFGQGTRLTVV.

V and J are TRBV15 and TRBJ1-6, with D perhaps TRBD1 (5 bases). Germline assignment: CDR1 LNHNV and CDR2 YYDKDF (reference sequence). V shed 9 bases and J shed 10 bases, with 19 bases lying between them. The CDR3 consists of 14 residues. CDR3 sequence reads: CATGGEWVGSPLHF. CDR3 in DNA: TGTGCCACTGGGGGTGAGTGGGTTGGCTCACCCCTCCACTTT.

The chain is built from TRBV29-1 and TRBJ1-4, with a weak D call TRBD1 (5 bases). Germline V CDR1 and CDR2: SQVTM, ANQGSEA. The V end lost 6 bases, the J end lost 8 bases, and 10 bases lay between the germline ends. The CDR3 runs to 11 residues. CDR3 coding DNA: TGCAGCGTCATGACAGAAGAAAAACTGTTTTTT. As protein: CSVMTEEKLFF.

This clonotype has just a few counts. The genes are TRBV19 and TRBJ1-1; no clear D. Trimming stripped 3 bases from V and 1 base from J, with 21 bases between. Germline loops: CDR1 LNHDA, CDR2 SQIVND (reference sequence). The CDR3 length is 18 residues. The CDR3: CASSMLPGVAFKNTEAFF. CDR3 DNA sequence: TGTGCCAGTAGTATGCTTCCCGGAGTAGCTTTTAAGAACACTGAAGCTTTCTTT. The variable domain in full, completed from reference TRBV19 and TRBJ1-1, reads DGGITQSPKYLFRKEGQNVTLSCEQNLNHDAMYWYRQDPGQGLRLIYYSQIVNDFQKGDIAEGYSVSREKKESFPLTVTSAQKNPTAFYLCASSMLPGVAFKNTEAFFGQGTRLTVV.

At least ten counts were recorded for this clonotype. The chain recombines TRBV2 with TRBJ2-7; no reliable D call. The CDR3 runs 14 residues. CDR1 is SNHLY and CDR2 is FYNNEI in the germline V gene. V lost 3 bases and J 2 bases, leaving 11 bases between the germline ends. CDR3 amino acids: CASSDVGTAYEQYF. In DNA, the CDR3 is TGTGCCAGCAGTGATGTCGGCACCGCCTACGAGCAGTACTTC.

The chain joins TRBV19 to TRBJ2-6, with D possibly being TRBD2 (6 bases). V lost 3 bases and J lost 2, with 8 bases in between. The germline V gene encodes CDR1 LNHDA and CDR2 SQIVND (reference sequence). This CDR3 contains 15 residues. The CDR3 bases are TGTGCCAGTAGTATTGGAGGGGCTGGGGCCAACGTCCTGACTTTC. This sequence encodes CASSIGGAGANVLTF. Looking up the rest from reference TRBV19 and TRBJ2-6 gives the full variable domain: DGGITQSPKYLFRKEGQNVTLSCEQNLNHDAMYWYRQDPGQGLRLIYYSQIVNDFQKGDIAEGYSVSREKKESFPLTVTSAQKNPTAFYLCASSIGGAGANVLTFGAGSRLTVL.

This clonotype was seen only a few times. The gene calls are TRBV30 and TRBJ2-7; 9 bases are shared with TRBD1. Germline loops: CDR1 GTSNPN, CDR2 SVGIG (reference sequence). J was trimmed by 0 bases and V by 5 bases; bases with no gene match: 5. The CDR3 runs to 14 residues. CDR3 nucleotide sequence: TGTGCCTGGGAACAGGGGGCTGACTCCTACGAGCAGTACTTC. Amino acid sequence: CAWEQGADSYEQYF.

This clonotype has only one observation. This sequence joins TRBV7-8 and TRBJ1-2; D uncertain. Deletions cut 5 bases from V and 8 bases from J, with 21 bases between. In germline, CDR1 is SGHVS, CDR2 FQNEAQ. The CDR3 is 15 amino acids. Written as DNA, the CDR3 is TGTGCCAGCAGCGTGATAGCGGGCAGGAGGTTCGGCTACACCTTC. Translating it yields CASSVIAGRRFGYTF.

This clonotype has at least ten counts. The chain links TRBV7-8 to TRBJ1-5, with D uncertain. Germline CDR1 and CDR2: SGHVS and FQNEAQ. The V end lost 1 base, the J end lost 0 bases, and 16 bases lay between the germline ends. The CDR3 loop spans 18 amino acids. CDR3: CASSLDPGSAASNQPQHF. Here the CDR3 DNA reads TGTGCCAGCAGCTTAGACCCCGGATCAGCCGCTAGCAATCAGCCCCAGCATTTT.